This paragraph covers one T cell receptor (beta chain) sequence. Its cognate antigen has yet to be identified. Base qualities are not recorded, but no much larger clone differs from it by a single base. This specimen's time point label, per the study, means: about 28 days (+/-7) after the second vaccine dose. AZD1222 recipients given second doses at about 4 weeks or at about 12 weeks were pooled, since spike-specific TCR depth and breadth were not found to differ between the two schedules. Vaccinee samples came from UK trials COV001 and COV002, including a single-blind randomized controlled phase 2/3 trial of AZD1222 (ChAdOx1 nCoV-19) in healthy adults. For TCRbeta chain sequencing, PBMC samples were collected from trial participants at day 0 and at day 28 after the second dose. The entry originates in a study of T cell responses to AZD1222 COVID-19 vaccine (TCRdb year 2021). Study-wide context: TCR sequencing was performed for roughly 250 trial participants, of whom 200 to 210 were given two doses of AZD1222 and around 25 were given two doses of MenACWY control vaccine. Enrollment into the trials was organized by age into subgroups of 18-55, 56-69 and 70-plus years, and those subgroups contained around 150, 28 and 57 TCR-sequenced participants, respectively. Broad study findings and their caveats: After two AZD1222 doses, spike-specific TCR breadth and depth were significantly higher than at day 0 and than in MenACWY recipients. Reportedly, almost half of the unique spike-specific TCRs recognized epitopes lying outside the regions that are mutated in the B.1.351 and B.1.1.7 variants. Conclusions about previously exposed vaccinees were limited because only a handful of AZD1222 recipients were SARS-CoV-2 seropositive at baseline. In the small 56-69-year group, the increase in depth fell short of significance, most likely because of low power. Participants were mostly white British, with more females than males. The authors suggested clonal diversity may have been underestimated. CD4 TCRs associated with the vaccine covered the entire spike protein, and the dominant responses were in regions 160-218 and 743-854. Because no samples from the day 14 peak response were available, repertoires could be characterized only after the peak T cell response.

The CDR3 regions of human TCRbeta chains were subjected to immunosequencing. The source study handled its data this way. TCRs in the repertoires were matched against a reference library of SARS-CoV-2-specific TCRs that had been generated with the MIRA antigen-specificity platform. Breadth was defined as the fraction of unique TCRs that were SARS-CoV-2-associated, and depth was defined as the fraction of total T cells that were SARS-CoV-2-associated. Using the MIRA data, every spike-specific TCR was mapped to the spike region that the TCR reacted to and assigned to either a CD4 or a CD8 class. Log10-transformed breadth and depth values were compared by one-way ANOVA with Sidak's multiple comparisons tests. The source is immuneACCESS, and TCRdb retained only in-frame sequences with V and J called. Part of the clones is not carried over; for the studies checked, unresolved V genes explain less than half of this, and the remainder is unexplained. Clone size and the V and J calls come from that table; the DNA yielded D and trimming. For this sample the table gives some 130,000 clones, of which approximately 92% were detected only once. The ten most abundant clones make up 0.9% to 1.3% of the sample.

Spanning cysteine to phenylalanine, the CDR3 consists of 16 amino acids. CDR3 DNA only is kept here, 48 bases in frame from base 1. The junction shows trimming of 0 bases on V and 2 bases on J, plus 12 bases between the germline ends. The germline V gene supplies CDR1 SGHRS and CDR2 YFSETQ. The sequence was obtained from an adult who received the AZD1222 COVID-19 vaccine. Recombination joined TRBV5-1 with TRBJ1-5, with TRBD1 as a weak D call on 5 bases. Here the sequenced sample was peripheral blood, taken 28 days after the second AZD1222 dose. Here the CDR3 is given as CASSLDGGGGNQPQHF. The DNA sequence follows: TGCGCCAGCAGCTTGGATGGGGGAGGGGGCAATCAGCCCCAGCATTTT.